The table lists the clone carrying this T cell receptor (beta chain) with a few counts. Its antigen is unknown. The data were obtained in a study of identical twins. Study outcomes and limitations: Sequences that were out-of-frame, alpha and twin-shared displayed an excess of low generation probability.

One entry per CDR3 protein, called by TCRdb with MiXCR from the 5' RACE reads. The repertoire consists of more than 200,000 distinct CDR3 sequences, with roughly a tenth occurring once and the leading ten covering 4.5% to 5.5%. This CDR3 is built from 15 residues. The germline CDR1 and CDR2 sequences are SGHNT and YYREEE (reference sequence). The V and J ends lost 2 bases and 0 bases respectively, with 9 bases between them. The receptor was isolated from a woman between 18 and 29 years old in good health. The rearrangement links TRBV5-4 to TRBJ2-1; the D is unclear. Sample: memory (CD45RO+) T cells sorted from blood. The CDR3 nucleotides read TGTGCCAGCAGCTTTGGTCGGACCTCCTACAATGAGCAGTTCTTC. Protein sequence: CASSFGRTSYNEQFF.